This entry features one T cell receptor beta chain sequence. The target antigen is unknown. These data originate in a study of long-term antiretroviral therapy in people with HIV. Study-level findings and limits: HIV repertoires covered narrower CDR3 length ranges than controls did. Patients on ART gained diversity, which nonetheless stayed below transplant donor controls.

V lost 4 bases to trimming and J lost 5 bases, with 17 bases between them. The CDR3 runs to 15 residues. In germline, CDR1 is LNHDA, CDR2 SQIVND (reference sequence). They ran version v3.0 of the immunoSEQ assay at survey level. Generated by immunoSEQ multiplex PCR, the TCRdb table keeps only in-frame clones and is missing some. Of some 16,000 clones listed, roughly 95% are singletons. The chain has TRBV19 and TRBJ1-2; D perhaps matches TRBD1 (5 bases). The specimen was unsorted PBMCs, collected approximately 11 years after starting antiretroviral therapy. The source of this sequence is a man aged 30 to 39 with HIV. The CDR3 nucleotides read TGTGCCAGTAGTACCGGCCAGGGTTCGGGGTATGGCTACACCTTC. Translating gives CASSTGQGSGYGYTF.